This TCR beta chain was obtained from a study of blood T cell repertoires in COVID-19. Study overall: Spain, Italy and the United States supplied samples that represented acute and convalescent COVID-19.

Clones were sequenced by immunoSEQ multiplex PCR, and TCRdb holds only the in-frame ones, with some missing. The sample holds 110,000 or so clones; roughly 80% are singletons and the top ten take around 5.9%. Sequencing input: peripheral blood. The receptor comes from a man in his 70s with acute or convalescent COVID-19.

The CDR3 is CASSSLAGVDTQYF. The CDR3 bases are TGTGCCAGCAGCTCACTAGCGGGAGTGGATACGCAGTATTTT. V is TRBV7-2 and J is TRBJ2-3; 11 bases map to TRBD2. The CDR3 is 14 residues long. Germline-derived CDR1 and CDR2 are SGHTA and FQGNSA. V gave up 4 bases and J gave up 6 bases; unmatched junction bases: 3.